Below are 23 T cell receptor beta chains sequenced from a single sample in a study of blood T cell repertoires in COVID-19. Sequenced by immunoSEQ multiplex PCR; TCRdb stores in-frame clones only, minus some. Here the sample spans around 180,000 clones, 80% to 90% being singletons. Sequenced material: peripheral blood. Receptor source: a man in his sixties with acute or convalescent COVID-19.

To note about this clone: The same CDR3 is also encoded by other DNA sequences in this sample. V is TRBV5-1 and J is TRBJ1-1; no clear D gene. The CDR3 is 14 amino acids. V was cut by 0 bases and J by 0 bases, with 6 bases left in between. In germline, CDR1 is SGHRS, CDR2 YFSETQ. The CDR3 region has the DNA TGCGCCAGCAGCTTGGTTACGGTGAACACTGAAGCTTTCTTT. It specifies CASSLVTVNTEAFF.

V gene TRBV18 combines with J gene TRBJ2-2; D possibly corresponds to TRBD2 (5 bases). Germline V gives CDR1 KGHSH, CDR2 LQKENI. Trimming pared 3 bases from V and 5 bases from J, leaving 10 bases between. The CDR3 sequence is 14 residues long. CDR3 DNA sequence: TGTGCCAGCTCACCCCCGGCGGGTACCGGGGAGCTGTTTTTT. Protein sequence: CASSPPAGTGELFF.

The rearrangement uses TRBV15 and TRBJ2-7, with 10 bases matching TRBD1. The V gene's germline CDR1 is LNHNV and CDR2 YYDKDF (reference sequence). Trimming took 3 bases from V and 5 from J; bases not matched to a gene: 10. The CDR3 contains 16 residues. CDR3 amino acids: CATSRAIDRGQNEQYF. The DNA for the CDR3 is TGTGCCACCAGCAGGGCTATAGACAGGGGGCAAAACGAGCAGTACTTC.

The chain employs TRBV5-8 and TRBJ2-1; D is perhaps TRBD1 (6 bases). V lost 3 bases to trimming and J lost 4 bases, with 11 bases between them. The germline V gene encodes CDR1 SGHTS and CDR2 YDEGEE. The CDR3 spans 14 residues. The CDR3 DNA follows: TGTGCCAGCAGCTCCAGGGGAGAGTACAATGAGCAGTTCTTC. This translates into CASSSRGEYNEQFF.

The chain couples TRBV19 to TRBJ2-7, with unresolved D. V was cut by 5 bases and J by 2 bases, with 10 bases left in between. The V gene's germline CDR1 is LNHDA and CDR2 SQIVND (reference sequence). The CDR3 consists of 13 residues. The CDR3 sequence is CASSSAGTYEQYF. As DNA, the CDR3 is TGTGCCAGTAGTTCTGCAGGAACCTACGAGCAGTACTTC.

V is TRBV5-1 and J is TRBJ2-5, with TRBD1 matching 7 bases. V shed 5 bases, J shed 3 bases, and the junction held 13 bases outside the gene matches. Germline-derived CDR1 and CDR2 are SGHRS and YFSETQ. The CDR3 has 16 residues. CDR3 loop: CASSHTGVWGKETQYF. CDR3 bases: TGCGCCAGCAGTCACACAGGGGTATGGGGAAAAGAGACCCAGTACTTC.

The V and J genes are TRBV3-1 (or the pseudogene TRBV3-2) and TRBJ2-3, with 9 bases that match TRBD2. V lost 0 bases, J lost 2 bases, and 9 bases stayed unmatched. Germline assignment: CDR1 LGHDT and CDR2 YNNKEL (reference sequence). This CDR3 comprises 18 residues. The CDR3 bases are TGTGCCAGCAGCCAAGAAGTGCAGGCGGGGGGGGTCACAGATACGCAGTATTTT. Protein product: CASSQEVQAGGVTDTQYF.

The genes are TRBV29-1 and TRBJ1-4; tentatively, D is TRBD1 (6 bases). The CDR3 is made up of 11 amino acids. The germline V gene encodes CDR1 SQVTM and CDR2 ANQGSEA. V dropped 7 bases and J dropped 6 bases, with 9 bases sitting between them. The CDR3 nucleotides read TGCAGCGCAGGGGATTATGAAAAACTGTTTTTT. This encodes CSAGDYEKLFF.

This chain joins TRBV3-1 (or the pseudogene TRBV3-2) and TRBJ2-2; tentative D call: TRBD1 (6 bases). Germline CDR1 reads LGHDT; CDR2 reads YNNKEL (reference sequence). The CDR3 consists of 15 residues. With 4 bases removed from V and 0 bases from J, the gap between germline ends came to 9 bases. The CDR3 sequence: CASSPWTANTGELFF. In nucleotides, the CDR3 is TGTGCCAGCAGCCCTTGGACAGCGAACACCGGGGAGCTGTTTTTT.

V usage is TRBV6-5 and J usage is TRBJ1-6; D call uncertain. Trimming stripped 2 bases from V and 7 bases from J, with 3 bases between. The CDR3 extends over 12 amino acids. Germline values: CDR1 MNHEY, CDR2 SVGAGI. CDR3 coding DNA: TGTGCCAGCAGTTACCAAAATTCACCCCTCCACTTT. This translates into CASSYQNSPLHF.

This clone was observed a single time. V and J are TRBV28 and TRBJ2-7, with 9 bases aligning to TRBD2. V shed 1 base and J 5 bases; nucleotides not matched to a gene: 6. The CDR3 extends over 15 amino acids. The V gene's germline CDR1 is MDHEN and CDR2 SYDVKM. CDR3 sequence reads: CASSLFGGRVNEQYF. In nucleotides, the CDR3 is TGTGCCAGCAGTTTATTCGGCGGGAGGGTAAACGAGCAGTACTTC. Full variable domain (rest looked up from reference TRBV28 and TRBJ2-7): DVKVTQSSRYLVKRTGEKVFLECVQDMDHENMFWYRQDPGLGLRLIYFSYDVKMKEKGDIPEGYSVSREKKERFSLILESASTNQTSMYLCASSLFGGRVNEQYFGPGTRLTVT.

CDR3 amino acids: CASSVGGTTNEKLFF. In DNA, the CDR3 is TGTGCCAGCAGCGTAGGGGGCACAACTAATGAAAAACTGTTTTTT. The gene calls are TRBV9 and TRBJ1-4, with a tentative D call TRBD1 (5 bases). The CDR3 totals 15 residues. The V and J ends lost 0 bases and 0 bases respectively, with 6 bases between them. CDR1 is SGDLS, CDR2 YYNGEE, per germline.

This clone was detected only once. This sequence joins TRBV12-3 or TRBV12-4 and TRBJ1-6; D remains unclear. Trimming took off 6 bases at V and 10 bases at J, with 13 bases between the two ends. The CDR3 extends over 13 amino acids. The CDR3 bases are TGTGCCAGCAGGGGAGAGATGGGGTCACCCCTCCACTTT. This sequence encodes CASRGEMGSPLHF.

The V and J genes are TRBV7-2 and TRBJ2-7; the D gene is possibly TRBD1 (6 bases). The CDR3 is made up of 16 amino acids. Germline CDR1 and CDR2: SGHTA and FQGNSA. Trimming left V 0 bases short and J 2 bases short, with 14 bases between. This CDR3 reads CASSLAYTGYAYEQYF. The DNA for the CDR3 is TGTGCCAGCAGCTTAGCCTATACAGGGTACGCCTACGAGCAGTACTTC.

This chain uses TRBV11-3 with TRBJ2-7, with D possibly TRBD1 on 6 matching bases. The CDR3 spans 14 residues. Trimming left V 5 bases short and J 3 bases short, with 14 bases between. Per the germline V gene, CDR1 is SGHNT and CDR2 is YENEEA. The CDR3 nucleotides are TGTGCCAGCAGCCCAGGGGTAGGTCTCTACGAGCAGTACTTC. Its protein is CASSPGVGLYEQYF.

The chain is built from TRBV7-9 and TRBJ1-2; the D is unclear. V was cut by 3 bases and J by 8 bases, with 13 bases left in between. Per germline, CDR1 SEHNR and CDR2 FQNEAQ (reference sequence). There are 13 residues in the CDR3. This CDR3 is CASSLGGEAGYTF. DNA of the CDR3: TGTGCCAGCAGCTTGGGTGGCGAGGCGGGCTACACCTTC.

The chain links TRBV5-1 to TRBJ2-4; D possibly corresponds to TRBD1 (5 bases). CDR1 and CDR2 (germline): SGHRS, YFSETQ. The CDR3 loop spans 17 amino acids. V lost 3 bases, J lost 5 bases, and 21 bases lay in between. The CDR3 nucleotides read TGCGCCAGCAGCTCAGGGCTCCCCCCGGTCACCGAAAACATTCAGTACTTC. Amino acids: CASSSGLPPVTENIQYF.

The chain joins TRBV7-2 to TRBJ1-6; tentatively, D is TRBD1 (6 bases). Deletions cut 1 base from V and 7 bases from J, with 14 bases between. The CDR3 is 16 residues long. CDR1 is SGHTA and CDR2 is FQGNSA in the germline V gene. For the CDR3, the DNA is TGTGCCAGCAGCTTAGTATCGGTTGGGGGCAATTCACCCCTCCACTTT. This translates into CASSLVSVGGNSPLHF.

The DNA of the CDR3 is TGCGCCAGCAGTGAGGCCGGCACTGAAGCTTTCTTT. Translated, it gives CASSEAGTEAFF. This chain uses TRBV10-2 with TRBJ1-1; D not resolved. The CDR3 sequence is 12 residues long. CDR1 and CDR2 (germline): WSHSY, SAAADI. V lost 2 bases and J 4 bases, leaving 5 bases between the germline ends.

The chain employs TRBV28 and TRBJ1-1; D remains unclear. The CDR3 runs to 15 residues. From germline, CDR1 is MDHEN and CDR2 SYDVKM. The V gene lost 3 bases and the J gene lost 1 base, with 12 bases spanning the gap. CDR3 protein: CASSFAGPRNTEAFF. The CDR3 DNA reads TGTGCCAGCAGTTTCGCAGGCCCGAGGAACACTGAAGCTTTCTTT.

CDR3: CASSISVAKNIQYF. The CDR3 DNA reads TGTGCCAGTAGTATTTCCGTAGCTAAAAACATTCAGTACTTC. V gene TRBV19 combines with J gene TRBJ2-4; D gene ambiguous. The germline CDR1 and CDR2 sequences are LNHDA and SQIVND (reference sequence). V lost 3 bases and J lost 4, with 10 bases in between. The CDR3 spans 14 residues.

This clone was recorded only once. The chain's CDR3 is CASSSPPYGSSYNEQFF. The CDR3 DNA sequence: TGTGCCAGCAGTTCGCCTCCCTATGGGAGCTCCTACAATGAGCAGTTCTTC. The chain is built from TRBV27 and TRBJ2-1; possible D gene TRBD2, 5 bases. V lost 4 bases, J lost 0 bases, and 16 bases lay in between. In germline, CDR1 is MNHEY, CDR2 SMNVEV (reference sequence). The CDR3 has 17 residues.

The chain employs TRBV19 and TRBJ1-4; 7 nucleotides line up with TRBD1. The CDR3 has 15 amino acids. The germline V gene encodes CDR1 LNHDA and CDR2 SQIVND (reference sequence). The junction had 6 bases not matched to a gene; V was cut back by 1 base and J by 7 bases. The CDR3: CASSIASTGSEKLFF. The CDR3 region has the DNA TGTGCCAGTAGTATAGCCTCGACAGGGAGTGAAAAACTGTTTTTT.